This TCR beta chain appears in the sequencing data of a study of blood T cell repertoires in COVID-19. Study background: The United States, Italy and Spain provided the acute and convalescent COVID-19 samples.

Original processing methods: By means of reference gene primer amplification, nucleated cell counts were estimated. Method: immunoSEQ multiplex PCR; TCRdb's copy keeps in-frame clones and lacks some. D and trimming come from the DNA, and the V and J calls and clone size come from that table. Here the sample spans hundreds of thousands of clones, about four fifths being singletons. The Seattle patients joined while their infection was active and were tracked longitudinally afterward. With respect to this clone: The sample holds other DNA sequences that translate to the same CDR3.

The clonotype comes from a woman of 80 years or more with COVID-19, enrolled during active disease. The sequenced material came from peripheral blood.

The CDR3 sequence: CASSLAQGYGYTF. The CDR3 DNA reads as TGTGCCAGCAGCTTAGCACAGGGGTATGGCTACACCTTC. The V gene is TRBV7-2, the J gene TRBJ1-2, with 7 bases lining up with TRBD1. Trimming at V came to 0 bases and at J to 5 bases, leaving 0 bases not matched to a gene. There are 13 residues in the CDR3. Germline-derived CDR1 and CDR2 are SGHTA and FQGNSA.